This TCR beta chain was sequenced in a study of breast tumors, draining lymph nodes, adjacent tissues. V was pared by 3 bases and J by 2 bases, with 11 bases of the junction left unmatched. The CDR3 loop spans 19 amino acids. Germline CDR1 and CDR2: LNHDA and SQIVND (reference sequence). The lymph nodes were axillary draining lymph nodes from breast cancer patients. TCRdb analysed the multiplex PCR reads with MiXCR anew, one entry per CDR3 protein. This table holds 290,000 or so distinct CDR3 sequences, under 35% found once. This clonotype was seen repeatedly, ten times or more. The V call is TRBV19, the J call TRBJ2-1, with 12 positions matching TRBD2. Material for sequencing was axillary lymph node tissue. This receptor was identified in a female donor with breast cancer. Some clones in this sample may be carry-over from other donors' samples. The DNA of the CDR3 is TGTGCCAGTAGTATGTGGCTAGCGGGAGGGCCATTTGCCTACAATGAGCAGTTCTTC. Amino acids: CASSMWLAGGPFAYNEQFF.